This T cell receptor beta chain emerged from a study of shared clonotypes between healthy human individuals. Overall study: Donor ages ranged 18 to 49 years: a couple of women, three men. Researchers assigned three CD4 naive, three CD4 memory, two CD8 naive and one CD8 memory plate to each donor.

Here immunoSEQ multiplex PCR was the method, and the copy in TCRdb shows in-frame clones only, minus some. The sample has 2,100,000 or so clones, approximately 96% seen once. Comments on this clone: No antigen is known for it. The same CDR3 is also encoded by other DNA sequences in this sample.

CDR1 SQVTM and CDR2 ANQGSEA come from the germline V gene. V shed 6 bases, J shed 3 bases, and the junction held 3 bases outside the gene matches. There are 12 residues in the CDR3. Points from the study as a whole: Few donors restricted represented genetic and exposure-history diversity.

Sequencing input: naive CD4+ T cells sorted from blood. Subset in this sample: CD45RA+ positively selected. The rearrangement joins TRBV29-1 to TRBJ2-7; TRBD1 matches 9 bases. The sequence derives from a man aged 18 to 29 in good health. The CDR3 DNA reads TGCAGCGTCGGACAGGGGAACTACGAGCAGTACTTC. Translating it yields CSVGQGNYEQYF.